The following is a T cell receptor (beta chain) sequence with its context. The source of the sample is a study of neoadjuvant nivolumab and ipilimumab in lung cancer. The repertoire was sequenced with immunoSEQ multiplex PCR; TCRdb's copy has only in-frame clones and lacks some. The table records more than 40,000 clones, around 88% of them present only once. Germline V lookup: CDR1 SGDLS, CDR2 YYNGEE. Trimming left V 3 bases short and J 0 bases short, with 9 bases between. This CDR3 has 14 residues. The chain recombines TRBV9 with TRBJ2-5, with D possibly matching TRBD1 (6 bases). Sequenced material: blood, taken before neoadjuvant nivolumab, alone or with ipilimumab. This sequence was found in an adult with non-small cell lung cancer. Some clones in this sample may be carry-over from other donors' samples. The CDR3 protein is CASSARDNQETQYF. The CDR3 DNA sequence: TGTGCCAGCAGCGCCCGGGACAACCAAGAGACCCAGTACTTC.